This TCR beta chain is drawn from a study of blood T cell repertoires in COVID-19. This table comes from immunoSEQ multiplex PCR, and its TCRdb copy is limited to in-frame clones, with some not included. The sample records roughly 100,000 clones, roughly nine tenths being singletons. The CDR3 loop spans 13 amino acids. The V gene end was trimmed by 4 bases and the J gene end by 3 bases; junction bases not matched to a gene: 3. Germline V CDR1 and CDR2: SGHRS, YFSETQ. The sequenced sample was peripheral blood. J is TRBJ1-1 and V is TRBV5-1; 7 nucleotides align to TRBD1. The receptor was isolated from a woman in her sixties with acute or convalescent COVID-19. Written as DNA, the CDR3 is TGCGCCAGCAGCGCCGACAGGGACACTGAAGCTTTCTTT. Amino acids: CASSADRDTEAFF.